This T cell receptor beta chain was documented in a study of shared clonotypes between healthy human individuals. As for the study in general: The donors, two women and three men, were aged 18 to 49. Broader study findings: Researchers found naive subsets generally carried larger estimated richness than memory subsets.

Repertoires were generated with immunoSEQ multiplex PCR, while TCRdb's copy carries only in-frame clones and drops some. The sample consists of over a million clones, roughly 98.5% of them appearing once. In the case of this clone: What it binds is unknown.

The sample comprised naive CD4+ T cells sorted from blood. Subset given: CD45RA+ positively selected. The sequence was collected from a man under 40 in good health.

The CDR3 loop reads CASSQRVQGANQPQHF. The CDR3 DNA reads as TGCGCCAGCAGCCAACGCGTCCAGGGGGCTAATCAGCCCCAGCATTTT. The chain has TRBV4-3 and TRBJ1-5; 8 bases align to TRBD1. Germline-derived CDR1 and CDR2 are LGHNA and YSLEER. This CDR3 spans 16 amino acids. V shed 2 bases and J 4 bases; nucleotides not matched to a gene: 7.